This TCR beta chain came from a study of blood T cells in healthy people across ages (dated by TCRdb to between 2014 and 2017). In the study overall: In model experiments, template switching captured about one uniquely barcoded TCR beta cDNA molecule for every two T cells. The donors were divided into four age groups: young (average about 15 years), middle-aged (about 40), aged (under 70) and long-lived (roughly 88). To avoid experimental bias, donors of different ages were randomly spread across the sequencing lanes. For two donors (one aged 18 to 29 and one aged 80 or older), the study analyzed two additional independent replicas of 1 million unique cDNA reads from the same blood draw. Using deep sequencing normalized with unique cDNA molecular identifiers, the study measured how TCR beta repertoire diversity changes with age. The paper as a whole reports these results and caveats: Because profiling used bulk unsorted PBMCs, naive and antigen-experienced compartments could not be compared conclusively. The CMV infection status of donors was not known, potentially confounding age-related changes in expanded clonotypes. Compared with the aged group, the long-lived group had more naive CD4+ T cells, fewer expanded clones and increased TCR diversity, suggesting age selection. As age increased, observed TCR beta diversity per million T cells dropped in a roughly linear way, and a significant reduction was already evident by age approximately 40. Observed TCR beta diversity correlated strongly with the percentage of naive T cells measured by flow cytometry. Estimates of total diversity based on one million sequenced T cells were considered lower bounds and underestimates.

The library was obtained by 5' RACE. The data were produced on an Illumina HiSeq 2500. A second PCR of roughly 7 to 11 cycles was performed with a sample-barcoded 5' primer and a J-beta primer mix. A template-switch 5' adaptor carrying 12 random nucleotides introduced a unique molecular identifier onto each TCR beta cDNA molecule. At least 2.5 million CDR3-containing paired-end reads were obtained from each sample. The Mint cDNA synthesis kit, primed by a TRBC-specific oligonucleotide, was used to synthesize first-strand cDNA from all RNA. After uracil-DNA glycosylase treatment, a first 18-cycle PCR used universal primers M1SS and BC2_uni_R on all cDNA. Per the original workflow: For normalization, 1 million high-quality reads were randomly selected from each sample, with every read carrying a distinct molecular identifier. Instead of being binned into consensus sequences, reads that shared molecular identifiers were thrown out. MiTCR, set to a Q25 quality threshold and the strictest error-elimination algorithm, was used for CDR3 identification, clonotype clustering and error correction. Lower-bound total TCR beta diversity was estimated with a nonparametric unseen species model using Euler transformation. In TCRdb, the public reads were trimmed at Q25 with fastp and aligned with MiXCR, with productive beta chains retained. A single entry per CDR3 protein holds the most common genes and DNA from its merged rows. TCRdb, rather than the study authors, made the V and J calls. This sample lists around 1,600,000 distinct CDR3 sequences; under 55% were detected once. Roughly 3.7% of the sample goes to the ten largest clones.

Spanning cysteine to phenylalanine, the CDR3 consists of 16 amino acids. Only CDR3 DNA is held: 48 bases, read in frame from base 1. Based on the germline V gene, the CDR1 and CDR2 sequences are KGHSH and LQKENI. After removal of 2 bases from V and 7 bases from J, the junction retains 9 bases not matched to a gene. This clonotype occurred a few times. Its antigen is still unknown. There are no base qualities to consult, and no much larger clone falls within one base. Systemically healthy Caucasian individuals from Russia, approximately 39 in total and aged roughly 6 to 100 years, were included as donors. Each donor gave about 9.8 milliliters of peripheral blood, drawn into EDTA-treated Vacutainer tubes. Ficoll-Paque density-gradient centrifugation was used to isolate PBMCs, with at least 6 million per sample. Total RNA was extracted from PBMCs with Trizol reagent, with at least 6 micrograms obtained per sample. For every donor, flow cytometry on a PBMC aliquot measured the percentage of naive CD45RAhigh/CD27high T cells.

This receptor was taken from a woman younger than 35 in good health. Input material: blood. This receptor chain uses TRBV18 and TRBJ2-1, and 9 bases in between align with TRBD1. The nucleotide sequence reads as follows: TGTGCCAGCTCACCAGTTGGGACAGGGTTGTCGAATGAGCAGTTCTTC. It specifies CASSPVGTGLSNEQFF.